This TCR beta chain came from a study of siplizumab effects on memory and regulatory T cells. Study-wide points: Unstimulated naive T cells seemed to show more diversity than memory cells did, and they also seemed to be among the major contributors to the alloresponse.

Clones were sequenced by immunoSEQ multiplex PCR, and TCRdb holds only the in-frame ones, with some missing. This repertoire shows around 100,000 clones, about 93% found once; its top ten account for roughly 0.62%. This clone was recorded many times. What it binds is not known. Germline V gene data show CDR1 as SGHTA and CDR2 as FQGNSA. Trimming at V came to 6 bases and at J to 6 bases, leaving 10 bases not matched to a gene. The CDR3 spans 16 residues. The J gene is TRBJ2-2, the V gene TRBV7-2; TRBD1 matches 10 bases. This clonotype originated in a human donor in good health. The sample consisted of Tregs sorted from blood. This CDR3 reads CASRNRGTGVPGELFF. As DNA, the CDR3 is TGTGCCAGCAGGAACCGGGGGACAGGGGTCCCCGGGGAGCTGTTTTTT.